These 21 T cell receptor beta chains were sequenced from one sample in a study of T cells in Graves' hyperthyroidism and ophthalmopathy. The CDR3 regions of TCR beta were amplified from RNA transcripts. In the first-round RT-PCR of the TCR CDR3, the HTBI primer set was used. TCRdb itself ran the multiplex PCR reads through MiXCR, one entry per CDR3 protein. The repertoire holds 550,000 to 850,000 distinct CDR3 sequences, approximately 19% seen once, with over 15% in the top ten. The specimen was blood. These receptors were taken from a woman aged 50 to 60 with Graves' hyperthyroidism that later progressed to Graves' ophthalmopathy.

This chain links TRBV7-2 with TRBJ2-3; unclear D gene. Trimming took off 5 bases at V and 0 bases at J, with 12 bases between the two ends. This CDR3 contains 15 residues. Germline V lookup: CDR1 SGHTA, CDR2 FQGNSA. CDR3 coding DNA: TGTGCCAGCAGCACGGGCCCCTCTAGCACAGATACGCAGTATTTT. As protein: CASSTGPSSTDTQYF.

The chain links TRBV19 to TRBJ2-7, with TRBD1 as a possible D gene (5 bases). With 5 bases removed from V and 2 bases from J, the gap between germline ends came to 16 bases. Looked up from germline, CDR1 is LNHDA and CDR2 is SQIVND (reference sequence). This CDR3 is built from 15 residues. CDR3 amino acids: CASSYYIDSTYEQYF. Here the CDR3 DNA reads TGTGCCAGTAGTTATTACATTGACAGTACCTACGAGCAGTACTTC.

This clonotype has a handful of counts. The chain has TRBV4-1 and TRBJ2-2, with unresolved D. Germline-derived CDR1 and CDR2 are MGHRA and YSYEKL. V was pared by 2 bases and J by 0 bases, with 7 bases between. CDR3 length: 15 amino acids. CDR3 in DNA: TGCGCCAGCAGCCAATCCCTAGCGAACACCGGGGAGCTGTTTTTT. Protein product: CASSQSLANTGELFF.

The table lists this clonotype with many counts. V gene TRBV6-1 combines with J gene TRBJ2-1; 12 bases align to TRBD2. The CDR3 is 16 residues long. Germline V gives CDR1 MNHNS, CDR2 SASEGT. Losses at the gene ends were 8 bases for V and 5 bases for J; bases not matched to a gene: 10. CDR3 in DNA: TGTGCCAGCGGGAAACCGACTAGCGGGGGAGACAATGAGCAGTTCTTC. It yields the protein CASGKPTSGGDNEQFF.

This clonotype was observed a single time. Possible read error: a much larger clone is one base away. J is TRBJ2-3 and V is TRBV18; 8 bases are a match to TRBD2. The CDR3 runs to 16 residues. Germline loops: CDR1 KGHSH, CDR2 LQKENI. The V gene end was trimmed by 2 bases and the J gene end by 1 base; junction bases not matched to a gene: 5. CDR3 protein: CASSPSRGGGTDTQYF. As DNA, the CDR3 is TGTGCCAGCTCACCATCCCGGGGGGGGGGCACAGATACGCAGTATTTT.

This clonotype was found once. An end of the junction does not agree with germline; a read error may underlie this. The chain recombines TRBV7-2 with TRBJ1-5; D is unresolved. The CDR3 runs 15 residues. Germline CDR1 SGHTA, CDR2 FQGNSA. CDR3 in amino acids: CASSLRLGPNRPQHF. For the CDR3, the DNA is TGTGCCAGCAGCTTACGATTAGGACCCAATCGGCCCCAGCATTTT. The variable domain in full, completed from reference TRBV7-2 and TRBJ1-5, reads GAGVSQSPSNKVTEKGKDVELRCDPISGHTALYWYRQSLGQGLEFLIYFQGNSAPDKSGLPSDRFSAERTGGSVSTLTIQRTQQEDSAVYLCASSLRLGPNRPQHFGDGTRLSIL.

V and J are TRBV20-1 and TRBJ2-4, with D maybe TRBD1 (6 bases). This CDR3 spans 13 amino acids. Between the trimmed V and J ends, which lost 3 bases and 7 bases, there was a span of 13 bases. Germline V CDR1 and CDR2: DFQATT, SNEGSKA (reference sequence). CDR3 in amino acids: CSASVRGRNIQYF. The DNA of the CDR3 is TGCAGTGCTAGTGTCAGGGGCAGGAACATTCAGTACTTC.

For this clonotype: The junction does not match germline at one end; this may be a read error. V usage is TRBV27 and J usage is TRBJ1-6, with a possible D match to TRBD1 (5 bases). CDR1 MNHEY and CDR2 SMNVEV come from the germline V gene (reference sequence). This CDR3 region has 16 residues. In nucleotides, the CDR3 is TGTGCCAGCACCGACCTTCAGGGAACCTATAATTCACCCCCCCACTTT. The encoded protein is CASTDLQGTYNSPPHF.

The sample holds many counts of this clonotype. V and J are TRBV20-1 and TRBJ2-7, with 13 bases fitting TRBD2. The CDR3 sequence is 14 residues long. J lost 5 bases, V lost 6 bases, and 7 bases had no gene match. Germline assignment: CDR1 DFQATT and CDR2 SNEGSKA (reference sequence). The CDR3 DNA reads as TGCAGTGCCCCAGGACTAGCGGGGGTGGACGAGCAGTACTTC. Translation gives CSAPGLAGVDEQYF.

The V and J genes are TRBV6-1 and TRBJ2-5; tentatively, D is TRBD1 or TRBD2 (6 bases each). Germline V gives CDR1 MNHNS, CDR2 SASEGT. This CDR3 comprises 16 residues. Deletions cut 3 bases from V and 1 base from J, with 15 bases between. The CDR3 here is CASSDATGGLQETQYF. DNA of the CDR3: TGTGCCAGCAGTGATGCCACCGGGGGCCTCCAAGAGACCCAGTACTTC.

This clonotype was counted many times. The chain recombines TRBV3-1 with TRBJ1-1; TRBD1 matches at 7 bases. V shed 4 bases, J shed 8 bases, and the junction held 19 bases outside the gene matches. The CDR3 contains 17 residues. From germline, CDR1 is LGHDT and CDR2 YNNKEL (reference sequence). CDR3: CASSPRGVRGGVEEAFF. DNA of the CDR3: TGTGCCAGCAGCCCCCGAGGGGTACGAGGGGGCGTTGAAGAAGCTTTCTTT.

The chain couples TRBV5-1 to TRBJ1-4; 7 bases are a match to TRBD1. Germline V gene lookup returns CDR1 SGHRS and CDR2 YFSETQ. The CDR3 sequence is 16 residues long. V lost 4 bases, J lost 6 bases, and 12 bases stayed unmatched. CDR3 sequence reads: CASSARNRGNYEKLFF. DNA of the CDR3: TGCGCCAGCAGCGCAAGAAACAGGGGAAACTATGAAAAACTGTTTTTT.

This clonotype was seen more than once but under ten times. Written as DNA, the CDR3 is TGTGCCAGCAGTTTATGGAACGAGCAGTACTTC. Amino acid sequence: CASSLWNEQYF. The chain uses TRBV28 and TRBJ2-7; D not resolved. CDR1 is MDHEN, CDR2 SYDVKM, per germline. V lost 0 bases, J lost 5 bases, and 2 bases lay in between. The CDR3 extends over 11 amino acids.

This clonotype was seen at least ten times. The chain couples TRBV20-1 to TRBJ1-1; TRBD1 is a possible D gene (5 bases). Germline lookup yields CDR1 DFQATT and CDR2 SNEGSKA (reference sequence). The CDR3 has 14 residues. Trimming took 8 bases from V and 1 from J, leaving 17 bases between them. The CDR3 region is CSPGAGNGNTEAFF. The CDR3 DNA reads TGCAGTCCCGGGGCAGGGAATGGGAACACTGAAGCTTTCTTT.

In its sample, this clonotype was seen many times. This chain connects TRBV12-3 or TRBV12-4 to TRBJ1-5; the match to TRBD1 covers 9 bases. This CDR3 comprises 15 residues. V was pared by 6 bases and J by 7 bases, with 10 bases of the junction left unmatched. This chain's CDR3 is CASSRWTGEGQPQHF. CDR3 coding DNA: TGTGCCAGCAGCCGCTGGACAGGGGAGGGCCAGCCCCAGCATTTT.

This clonotype was counted at least ten times. The chain employs TRBV7-2 and TRBJ1-1; unclear D gene. This CDR3 has 16 amino acids. V was clipped by 5 bases and J by 0 bases, with 16 bases between them. Germline assignment: CDR1 SGHTA and CDR2 FQGNSA. CDR3 protein: CASSPYPTGMNTEAFF. CDR3 sequence (DNA): TGTGCCAGCAGCCCCTACCCAACGGGGATGAACACTGAAGCTTTCTTT. The whole variable domain, remainder taken from reference TRBV7-2 and TRBJ1-1, is GAGVSQSPSNKVTEKGKDVELRCDPISGHTALYWYRQSLGQGLEFLIYFQGNSAPDKSGLPSDRFSAERTGGSVSTLTIQRTQQEDSAVYLCASSPYPTGMNTEAFFGQGTRLTVV.

The genes are TRBV6-1 and TRBJ1-5; 7 bases map to TRBD1. This CDR3 comprises 15 residues. V shed 3 bases, J shed 7 bases, and the junction held 9 bases outside the gene matches. Germline CDR1 and CDR2: MNHNS and SASEGT. In DNA, the CDR3 is TGTGCCAGCAGTGATGCCGGGACAGCATACCAGCCCCAGCATTTT. Its protein is CASSDAGTAYQPQHF.

This clonotype was detected only a few times. The genes are TRBV2 and TRBJ1-4; D remains ambiguous. Germline lookup yields CDR1 SNHLY and CDR2 FYNNEI. This CDR3 has 14 residues. V lost 6 bases and J 0 bases, leaving 8 bases between the germline ends. The CDR3 DNA sequence: TGTGCCAGCAGAGGGTGGGCAACTAATGAAAAACTGTTTTTT. It encodes CASRGWATNEKLFF.

The genes are TRBV19 and TRBJ2-7; D is unclear. V lost 5 bases to trimming and J lost 0 bases, with 14 bases between them. Germline loops: CDR1 LNHDA, CDR2 SQIVND (reference sequence). The CDR3 sequence is 15 residues long. CDR3 DNA sequence: TGTGCCAGTAGTCCCGGTGACATCGGCTCCTACGAGCAGTACTTC. This codes for CASSPGDIGSYEQYF.

This clonotype was counted many times. At one of its ends the junction is not consistent with the germline gene, which may arise from a read error. The V call is TRBV12-3 or TRBV12-4, the J call TRBJ2-3; no definite D call. The CDR3 totals 13 residues. As DNA, the CDR3 is TGCGCCAGCAGCTTCTTTAGCACAGATACGCAGTATTTT. Its protein is CASSFFSTDTQYF.

There are many counts of this clonotype. In DNA form, the CDR3 reads TGTGCCAGCAGCTTAGATTCTAGCGGGGGGGGGTCCTACAATGAGCAGTTCTTC. Amino acid sequence: CASSLDSSGGGSYNEQFF. The rearrangement uses TRBV11-2 and TRBJ2-1; 12 bases are a match to TRBD2. The CDR3 covers 18 residues. From germline, CDR1 is SGHAT and CDR2 FQNNGV. Trimming removed 0 bases from V and 1 base from J; junction bases left unmatched: 4.